Sequencing of this TCR beta chain was carried out in a study of T cells in Graves' hyperthyroidism and ophthalmopathy. Study-wide background: At initial diagnosis, before any treatment had begun, peripheral blood was obtained.

This clonotype was seen only a few times. V was clipped by 3 bases and J by 7 bases; unmatched bases: 13. Looked up from germline, CDR1 is SGHVS and CDR2 is FQNEAQ. The CDR3 spans 18 residues. Amplification of TCR beta CDR3 regions used RNA as the template. First-round RT-PCR of the TCR CDR3 relied on the HTBI primer set. TCRdb called the multiplex PCR reads again in MiXCR, with one record for every CDR3 protein. Of over 450,000 distinct CDR3 sequences listed, roughly an eighth are singletons. Reasons for excluding patients were uncontrolled infection, other autoimmune disease, pregnancy or lactation. V and J are TRBV7-8 and TRBJ2-1; TRBD2 agrees at 12 bases. The sequence was obtained from a woman aged 18-30 years with Graves' hyperthyroidism. Sample: blood. The CDR3 loop reads CASSFYARLAGADNEQFF. CDR3 coding DNA: TGTGCCAGCAGCTTTTATGCCAGACTAGCGGGAGCGGATAATGAGCAGTTCTTC.